This TCR beta chain emerged from a study of T cell responses to AZD1222 COVID-19 vaccine. Study overall: Whether given at about 4 or about 12 weeks, second doses were pooled.

As regards this clone: Its specificity is unknown.

Study-level findings and limits: Just a handful of AZD1222 recipients were seropositive at baseline. Variant regions that are unmutated are reportedly the target of nearly half of spike-specific TCRs. Across spike, vaccine-associated CD4 TCRs were found, dominant at 160-218 and 743-854.

The CDR3 runs 15 residues. Germline CDR1 and CDR2: WSHSY and SAAADI. Trimming removed 7 bases from V and 1 base from J, with 17 bases in between. Repertoires were generated with immunoSEQ multiplex PCR, while TCRdb's copy carries only in-frame clones and drops some. The sample yields 150,000 or so clones, about 89% seen once. This chain joins TRBV10-2 and TRBJ2-7; TRBD1 is a possible D gene (6 bases). The sequences come from peripheral blood, collected on day 0 of AZD1222 vaccination. The clonotype originates from an adult in good health. This CDR3 is CASKLETGKSYEQYF. As DNA, the CDR3 is TGCGCCAGCAAGCTGGAGACAGGAAAATCCTACGAGCAGTACTTC.